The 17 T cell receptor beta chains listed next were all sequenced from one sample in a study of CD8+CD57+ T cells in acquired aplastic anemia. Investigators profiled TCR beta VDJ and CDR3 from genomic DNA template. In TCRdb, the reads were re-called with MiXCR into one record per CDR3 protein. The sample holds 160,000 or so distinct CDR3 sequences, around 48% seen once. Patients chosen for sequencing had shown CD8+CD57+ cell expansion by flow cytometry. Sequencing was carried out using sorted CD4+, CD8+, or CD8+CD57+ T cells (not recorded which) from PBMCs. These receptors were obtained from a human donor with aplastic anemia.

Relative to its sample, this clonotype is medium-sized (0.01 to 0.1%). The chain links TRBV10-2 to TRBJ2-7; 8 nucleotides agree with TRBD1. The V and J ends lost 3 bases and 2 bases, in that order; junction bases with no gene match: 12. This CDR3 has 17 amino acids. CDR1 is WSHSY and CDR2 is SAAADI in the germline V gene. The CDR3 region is CASSDLQGVPRAYEQYF. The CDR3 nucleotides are TGCGCCAGCAGTGACCTACAGGGGGTACCCCGGGCCTACGAGCAGTACTTC.

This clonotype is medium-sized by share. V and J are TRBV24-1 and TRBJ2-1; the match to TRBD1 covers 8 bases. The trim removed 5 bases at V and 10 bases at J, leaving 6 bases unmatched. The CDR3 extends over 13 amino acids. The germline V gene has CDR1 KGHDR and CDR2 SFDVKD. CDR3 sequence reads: CATSGPGGAEQFF. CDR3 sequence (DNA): TGTGCCACCAGTGGGCCAGGGGGCGCGGAGCAGTTCTTC.

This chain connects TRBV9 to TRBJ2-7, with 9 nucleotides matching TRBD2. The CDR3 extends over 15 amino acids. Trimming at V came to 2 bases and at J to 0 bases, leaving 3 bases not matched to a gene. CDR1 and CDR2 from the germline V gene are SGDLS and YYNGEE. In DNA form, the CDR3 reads TGTGCCAGCAGCGTCGGACTAGCGCCCTCCTACGAGCAGTACTTC. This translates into CASSVGLAPSYEQYF.

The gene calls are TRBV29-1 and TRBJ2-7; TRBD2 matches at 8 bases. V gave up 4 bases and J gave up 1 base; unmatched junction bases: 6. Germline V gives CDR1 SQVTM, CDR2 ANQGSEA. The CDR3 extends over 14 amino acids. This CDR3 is CSVVGLAGSYEQYF. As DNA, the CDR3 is TGCAGCGTTGTGGGTCTAGCGGGTTCCTACGAGCAGTACTTC.

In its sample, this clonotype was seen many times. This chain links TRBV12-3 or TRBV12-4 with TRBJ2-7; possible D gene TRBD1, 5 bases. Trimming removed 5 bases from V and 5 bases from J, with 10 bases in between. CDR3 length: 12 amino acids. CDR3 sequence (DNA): TGTGCCAGCAGTAACGGACATCACGAGCAGTACTTC. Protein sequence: CASSNGHHEQYF.

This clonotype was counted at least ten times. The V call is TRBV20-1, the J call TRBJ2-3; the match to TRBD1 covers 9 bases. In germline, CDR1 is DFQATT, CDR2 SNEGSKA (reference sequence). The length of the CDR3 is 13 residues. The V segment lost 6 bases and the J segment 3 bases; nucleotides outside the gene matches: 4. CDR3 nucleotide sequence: TGCAGTGCACGGGACAGGGTTACAGATACGCAGTATTTT. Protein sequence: CSARDRVTDTQYF.

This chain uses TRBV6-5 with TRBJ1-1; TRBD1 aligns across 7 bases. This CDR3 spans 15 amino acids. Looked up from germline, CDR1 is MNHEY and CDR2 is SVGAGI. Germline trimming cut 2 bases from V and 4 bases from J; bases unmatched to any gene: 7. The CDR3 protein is CASSYGRGRGTEAFF. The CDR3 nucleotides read TGTGCCAGCAGTTACGGGAGGGGGCGCGGCACTGAAGCTTTCTTT.

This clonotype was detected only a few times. CDR3 bases: TGTGCCAGCAGCCAAGATTGGGACTATGGCTACACCTTC. This codes for CASSQDWDYGYTF. The chain links TRBV7-2 to TRBJ1-2; D gene uncertain. The V gene's germline CDR1 is SGHTA and CDR2 FQGNSA. V was pared by 5 bases and J by 3 bases, with 10 bases between. The CDR3 runs 13 residues. Using reference TRBV7-2 and TRBJ1-2 for the parts outside the CDR3, the full variable domain is GAGVSQSPSNKVTEKGKDVELRCDPISGHTALYWYRQSLGQGLEFLIYFQGNSAPDKSGLPSDRFSAERTGGSVSTLTIQRTQQEDSAVYLCASSQDWDYGYTFGSGTRLTVV.

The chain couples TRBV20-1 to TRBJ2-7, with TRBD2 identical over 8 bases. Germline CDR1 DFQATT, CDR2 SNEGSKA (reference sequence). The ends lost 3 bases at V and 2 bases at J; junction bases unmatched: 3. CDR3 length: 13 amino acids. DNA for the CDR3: TGCAGTGCTAGGGGCGGGGGGACCTACGAGCAGTACTTC. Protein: CSARGGGTYEQYF.

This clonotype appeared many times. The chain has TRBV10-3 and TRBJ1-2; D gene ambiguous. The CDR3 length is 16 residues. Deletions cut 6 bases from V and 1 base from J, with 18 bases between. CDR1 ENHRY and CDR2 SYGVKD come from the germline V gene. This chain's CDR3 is CAISRAAAEGNYGYTF. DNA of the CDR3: TGTGCCATCAGCCGAGCCGCGGCAGAGGGTAACTATGGCTACACCTTC.

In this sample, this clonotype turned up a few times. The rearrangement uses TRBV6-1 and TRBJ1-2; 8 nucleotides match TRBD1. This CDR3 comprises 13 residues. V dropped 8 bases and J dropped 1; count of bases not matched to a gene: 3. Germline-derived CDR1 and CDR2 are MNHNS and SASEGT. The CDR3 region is CASETGVNYGYTF. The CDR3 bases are TGTGCCAGCGAGACAGGGGTTAACTATGGCTACACCTTC.

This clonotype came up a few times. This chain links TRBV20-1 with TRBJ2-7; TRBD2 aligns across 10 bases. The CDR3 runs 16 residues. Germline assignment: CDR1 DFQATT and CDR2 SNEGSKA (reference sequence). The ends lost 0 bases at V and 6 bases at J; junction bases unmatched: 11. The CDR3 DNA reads TGCAGTGCTAGAGATCCGCTAGCGGGAGAGGCGGTCGAGCAGTACTTC. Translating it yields CSARDPLAGEAVEQYF.

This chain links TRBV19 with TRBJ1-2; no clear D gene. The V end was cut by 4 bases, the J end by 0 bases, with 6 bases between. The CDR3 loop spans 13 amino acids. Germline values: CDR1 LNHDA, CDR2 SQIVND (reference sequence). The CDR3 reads CASSTDPNYGYTF. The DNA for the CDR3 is TGTGCCAGTAGTACGGACCCTAACTATGGCTACACCTTC.

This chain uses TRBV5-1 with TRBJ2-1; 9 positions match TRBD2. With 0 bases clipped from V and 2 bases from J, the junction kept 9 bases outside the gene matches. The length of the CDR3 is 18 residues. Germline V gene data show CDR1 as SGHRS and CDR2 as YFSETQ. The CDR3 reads CASSLVSSGVGAYNEQFF. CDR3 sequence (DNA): TGCGCCAGCAGCTTGGTTTCTAGCGGGGTGGGAGCCTACAATGAGCAGTTCTTC.

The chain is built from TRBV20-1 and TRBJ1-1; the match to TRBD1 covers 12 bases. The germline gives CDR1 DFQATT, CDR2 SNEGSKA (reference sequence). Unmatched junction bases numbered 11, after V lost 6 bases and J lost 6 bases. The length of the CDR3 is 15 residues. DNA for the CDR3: TGCAGTGCGGGAGGGACAGGGGGCTTTTTCCCTGAAGCTTTCTTT. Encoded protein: CSAGGTGGFFPEAFF.

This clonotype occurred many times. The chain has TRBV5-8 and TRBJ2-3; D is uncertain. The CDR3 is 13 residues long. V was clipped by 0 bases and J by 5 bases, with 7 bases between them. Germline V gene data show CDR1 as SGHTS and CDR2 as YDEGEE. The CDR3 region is CASSLAVEDTQYF. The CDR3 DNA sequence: TGTGCCAGCAGCTTGGCCGTTGAAGATACGCAGTATTTT.

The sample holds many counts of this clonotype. For the CDR3, the DNA is TGTGCCAGCACCCAGGGTGCCGGGGAGCTGTTTTTT. Protein sequence: CASTQGAGELFF. V gene TRBV6-2 or TRBV6-3 combines with J gene TRBJ2-2, with D maybe TRBD1 (5 bases). Germline CDR1 MNHEY, CDR2 SVGEGT. Trimming removed 7 bases at V and 6 bases at J, with 9 bases between. This CDR3 spans 12 amino acids.